Below, 8 T cell receptor beta chains from the same sample are listed, as sequenced in a study of OX40 agonist ivuxolimab in advanced cancers. Using immunoSEQ multiplex PCR, the repertoire was profiled, and TCRdb retains in-frame clones only, with some absent. The sample shows around 48,000 clones, around 84% of them seen only once. Sequenced material: CD4+ or CD8+ T cells sorted from blood, taken in a trial of the OX40 agonist ivuxolimab. The source of these receptors is an adult with an advanced solid tumor such as melanoma, head and neck, liver or kidney cancer.

The chain joins TRBV5-1 to TRBJ2-1, with D tentatively TRBD1 (6 bases). The CDR3 has 16 amino acids. The V and J ends lost 5 bases and 1 base respectively, with 16 bases between them. Germline V lookup: CDR1 SGHRS, CDR2 YFSETQ. The CDR3 loop is CASSPAGDQSYNEQFF. For the CDR3, the DNA is TGCGCCAGCAGTCCTGCAGGGGATCAATCCTACAATGAGCAGTTCTTC.

The chain uses TRBV30 and TRBJ1-3; possible D gene TRBD1, 5 bases. Trimming removed 3 bases at V and 0 bases at J, with 15 bases between. This CDR3 contains 16 residues. Germline CDR1 and CDR2: GTSNPN and SVGIG (reference sequence). The DNA of the CDR3 is TGTGCCTGGAGAGGAGGCAGGGCCCTCTCTGGAAACACCATATATTTT. Translation: CAWRGGRALSGNTIYF.

The rearrangement joins TRBV30 to TRBJ1-4; tentatively, D is TRBD1 (5 bases). This CDR3 has 14 amino acids. V was trimmed by 1 base and J by 6 bases, leaving 12 bases between them. From germline, CDR1 is GTSNPN and CDR2 SVGIG (reference sequence). CDR3 bases: TGTGCCTGGAGTGGGGGCCGCGGAGATGAAAAACTGTTTTTT. It is translated as CAWSGGRGDEKLFF.

V gene TRBV11-2 combines with J gene TRBJ1-3; possibly TRBD1 for D (5 bases). CDR1 is SGHAT and CDR2 is FQNNGV in the germline V gene. This CDR3 region has 14 residues. V was cut by 3 bases and J by 0 bases, with 6 bases left in between. The CDR3, as DNA: TGTGCCAGCAGCTTGGACATCTCTGGAAACACCATATATTTT. It codes for CASSLDISGNTIYF.

This clone was detected only a few times. This rearrangement joins TRBV28 to TRBJ2-3, with 7 nucleotides matching TRBD1. The germline CDR1 and CDR2 sequences are MDHEN and SYDVKM. Trimming removed 5 bases from V and 0 bases from J; junction bases left unmatched: 5. CDR3 length: 15 amino acids. The CDR3 protein is CASSRGGTSTDTQYF. CDR3 sequence (DNA): TGTGCCAGCAGTAGAGGGGGCACTAGCACAGATACGCAGTATTTT. Together with reference TRBV28 and TRBJ2-3, the CDR3 gives the full variable domain: DVKVTQSSRYLVKRTGEKVFLECVQDMDHENMFWYRQDPGLGLRLIYFSYDVKMKEKGDIPEGYSVSREKKERFSLILESASTNQTSMYLCASSRGGTSTDTQYFGPGTRLTVL.

This sequence joins TRBV28 and TRBJ2-1; TRBD2 aligns across 9 bases. Germline CDR1 and CDR2: MDHEN and SYDVKM. There are 15 residues in the CDR3. The V segment lost 2 bases and the J segment 6 bases; nucleotides outside the gene matches: 5. CDR3 DNA: TGTGCCAGCAGTTTAGGTAGCGGGGGCCCCAATGAGCAGTTCTTC. Translation: CASSLGSGGPNEQFF. Variable domain in full (rest from reference TRBV28 and TRBJ2-1): DVKVTQSSRYLVKRTGEKVFLECVQDMDHENMFWYRQDPGLGLRLIYFSYDVKMKEKGDIPEGYSVSREKKERFSLILESASTNQTSMYLCASSLGSGGPNEQFFGPGTRLTVL.

The chain carries TRBV11-2 and TRBJ2-3, with D perhaps being TRBD1 or TRBD2 (5 bases each). The length of the CDR3 is 14 residues. V lost 7 bases to trimming and J lost 3 bases, with 14 bases between them. The germline V gene has CDR1 SGHAT and CDR2 FQNNGV. CDR3 bases: TGTGCCAGCATTTACGGGGCGGTAACAGATACGCAGTATTTT. It translates to CASIYGAVTDTQYF.

In its sample, this clone was seen once. The chain uses TRBV6-5 and TRBJ1-3; possibly TRBD1 for D (5 bases). The germline V gene encodes CDR1 MNHEY and CDR2 SVGAGI. The CDR3 extends over 15 amino acids. V was trimmed by 9 bases and J by 0 bases, leaving 15 bases between them. The CDR3 nucleotides are TGTGCCAGTTATCGGGACTCCAACTCTGGAAACACCATATATTTT. As protein: CASYRDSNSGNTIYF.